A selection of T cell receptor beta chains follows, all from one sample in a study of T cell responses to AZD1222 COVID-19 vaccine. Sequencing was performed with immunoSEQ multiplex PCR; in TCRdb, only in-frame clones are kept and a portion is missing. This table holds 150,000 or so clones, 80% to 95% found once. The sample here was peripheral blood, taken 28 days after the second AZD1222 dose. Every receptor here comes from an adult who received the AZD1222 COVID-19 vaccine. Both conserved end residues are part of each CDR3. The order of the fields is V gene, J gene, clone size, D gene, CDR3 DNA, CDR3 protein. A D gene is named only where the DNA matches it firmly. Expanded clones get a size class; other rows say once, few or many, or leave the size out.

V: TRBV6-2/TRBV6-3
J: TRBJ2-7
size: once
D: NA
DNA: TGTGCCAGCAGCCCCAACCCCGGGACCCCTTACGAGCAGTACTTC
CDR3: CASSPNPGTPYEQYF

V: TRBV5-4
J: TRBJ2-7
size: NA
D: TRBD2
DNA: TGTGCCAGCAGCCCTCAGACGGGAGGGCCTTACGAGCAGTACTTC
CDR3: CASSPQTGGPYEQYF

V: TRBV21-1
J: TRBJ1-5
size: NA
D: NA
DNA: TGTGCCAGCAGCAGGTCCCGGGGGGGGCCCCAGCATTTT
CDR3: CASSRSRGGPQHF

V: TRBV28
J: TRBJ1-1
size: once
D: NA
DNA: TGTGCCAGCAGTTATCAGGGACTGTGGAACACTGAAGCTTTCTTT
CDR3: CASSYQGLWNTEAFF

V: TRBV7-2
J: TRBJ2-7
size: NA
D: TRBD2
DNA: TGTGCCAGCAGATTAGCGGGAGGTGATTCCTACGAGCAGTACTTC
CDR3: CASRLAGGDSYEQYF

V: TRBV5-8
J: TRBJ1-4
size: NA
D: NA
DNA: TGTGCCAGCGGACCCGGGACACCCGCAACTAATGAAAAACTGTTTTTT
CDR3: CASGPGTPATNEKLFF

V: TRBV2
J: TRBJ2-7
size: NA
D: NA
DNA: TGTGCCAGCAGTCTTGGACAGTGGGAGTACTTC
CDR3: CASSLGQWEYF

V: TRBV7-9
J: TRBJ2-1
size: NA
D: TRBD2
DNA: TGTGCCAGCAGCCTTAGGCCCTTACGGGAGGATGTCTTCAATGAGCAGTTCTTC
CDR3: CASSLRPLREDVFNEQFF

V: TRBV6-5
J: TRBJ1-2
size: NA
D: NA
DNA: TGTGCCAGCAGTTACTCTGGGGCGCCTAACTATGGCTACACCTTC
CDR3: CASSYSGAPNYGYTF

V: TRBV3-1/TRBV3-2
J: TRBJ2-7
size: once
D: NA
DNA: TGTGCCAGCAGCCTAGGCAGAAAAGGTTACGAGCAGTACTTC
CDR3: CASSLGRKGYEQYF

V: TRBV29-1
J: TRBJ2-3
size: NA
D: NA
DNA: TGCAGCGTCGGACTTTCGTCCAAGCCTAATACGCAGTATTTT
CDR3: CSVGLSSKPNTQYF

V: TRBV7-2
J: TRBJ1-4
size: NA
D: NA
DNA: TGTGCCAGCAGCCGCCGAGCTGAAAAACTGTTTTTT
CDR3: CASSRRAEKLFF

V: TRBV27
J: TRBJ1-1
size: NA
D: TRBD1
DNA: TGTGCCCCCGGGACAGGGCAAGGTAGGAACACTGAAGCTTTCTTT
CDR3: CAPGTGQGRNTEAFF

V: TRBV18
J: TRBJ1-2
size: NA
D: NA
DNA: TGTGCCAGCTCACCCCCAGGGAACTATGGCTACACCTTC
CDR3: CASSPPGNYGYTF

V: TRBV5-1
J: TRBJ1-3
size: NA
D: NA
DNA: TGCGCCAGCAGCACGACAGGTTCTGGAAACACCATATATTTT
CDR3: CASSTTGSGNTIYF

V: TRBV19
J: TRBJ2-1
size: NA
D: NA
DNA: TGTGCCAGTAGTATCCGGACCGTATACAATGAGCAGTTCTTC
CDR3: CASSIRTVYNEQFF

V: TRBV6-5
J: TRBJ1-4
size: NA
D: NA
DNA: TGTGCCAGCAGTTACTTAGACAGAGGAGAAGAAAAACTGTTTTTT
CDR3: CASSYLDRGEEKLFF

V: TRBV6-5
J: TRBJ1-5
size: NA
D: NA
DNA: TGTGCCAGCAGTTACTCGCGGGGTAGAAATCAGCCCCAGCATTTT
CDR3: CASSYSRGRNQPQHF

V: TRBV6-1
J: TRBJ2-2
size: NA
D: NA
DNA: TGTGCCAGCACCAACACGATTAGACCCGGGGAGCTGTTTTTT
CDR3: CASTNTIRPGELFF

V: TRBV11-2
J: TRBJ1-1
size: once
D: NA
DNA: TGTGCCAGCAGCTCGATGGCGAACACTGAAGCTTTCTTT
CDR3: CASSSMANTEAFF

V: TRBV5-6
J: TRBJ1-1
size: NA
D: TRBD1
DNA: TGTGCCAGCAGTCCCAGACAGGGGGCCAAAGCTTTCTTT
CDR3: CASSPRQGAKAFF

V: TRBV19
J: TRBJ1-1
size: NA
D: NA
DNA: TGTGCCAGTAGTATGGGGCCTACCACTGAAGCTTTCTTT
CDR3: CASSMGPTTEAFF

V: TRBV9
J: TRBJ1-2
size: NA
D: TRBD1
DNA: TGTGCCAGCAGCGTAGTTGGGACAGGGATCTATGGCTACACCTTC
CDR3: CASSVVGTGIYGYTF

V: TRBV3-1/TRBV3-2
J: TRBJ1-2
size: NA
D: TRBD1
DNA: TGTGCCAGCAGCCTTATGGACAGGGGATATGGCTACACCTTC
CDR3: CASSLMDRGYGYTF

V: TRBV7-2
J: TRBJ1-5
size: once
D: NA
DNA: TGTGCCAGCAGCTTTGGGGGCGCATCTCAGCCCCAGCATTTT
CDR3: CASSFGGASQPQHF

V: TRBV12-3/TRBV12-4
J: TRBJ2-1
size: NA
D: NA
DNA: TGTGCCAGCAGCCCAGCGTATGAGCAGTTCTTC
CDR3: CASSPAYEQFF

V: TRBV11-2
J: TRBJ1-1
size: NA
D: NA
DNA: TGTGCCAGCAGCCACGATGGAGGAACTGCCCGGGTGAACACTGAAGCTTTCTTT
CDR3: CASSHDGGTARVNTEAFF

V: TRBV4-3
J: TRBJ2-1
size: NA
D: TRBD2
DNA: TGCGCCAGCAGCCAAGATATTAGCGGGAGGGCAATTGGCAATGAGCAGTTCTTC
CDR3: CASSQDISGRAIGNEQFF

V: TRBV19
J: TRBJ2-2
size: NA
D: TRBD2
DNA: TGTGCCAGTAGTATTTTACTAGCGGGGAACACCGGGGAGCTGTTTTTT
CDR3: CASSILLAGNTGELFF

V: TRBV6-1
J: TRBJ2-1
size: NA
D: NA
DNA: TGTGCCAGCAGTGATACGGGGATACCCTACAATGAGCAGTTCTTC
CDR3: CASSDTGIPYNEQFF

V: TRBV5-4
J: TRBJ2-5
size: NA
D: NA
DNA: TGTGCCAGCAGCGCTAGGGGGGCAGAGACCCAGTACTTC
CDR3: CASSARGAETQYF

V: TRBV30
J: TRBJ1-2
size: NA
D: NA
DNA: TGTGCCTGGAGGGTAGTCCCGACTGGTGGCTACACCTTC
CDR3: CAWRVVPTGGYTF

V: TRBV9
J: TRBJ2-7
size: NA
D: TRBD2
DNA: TGTGCCAGCAGCGTATCCCTAGCGGGAGGTCGCTACGAGCAGTACTTC
CDR3: CASSVSLAGGRYEQYF

V: TRBV11-2
J: TRBJ2-1
size: NA
D: NA
DNA: TGTGCCAGCAGCTTTTCTAGCCGATACAATGAGCAGTTCTTC
CDR3: CASSFSSRYNEQFF

V: TRBV24-1
J: TRBJ1-2
size: NA
D: NA
DNA: TGTGCCACCAGTGATTCCGACAGGTTCTCTGGCTACACCTTC
CDR3: CATSDSDRFSGYTF

V: TRBV6-5
J: TRBJ1-2
size: NA
D: TRBD1
DNA: TGTGCCAGCAGACAGGGGGCAGGGGGCGGCTACACCTTC
CDR3: CASRQGAGGGYTF

V: TRBV19
J: TRBJ2-5
size: few
D: NA
DNA: TGTGCCAGTAGTCCCGGACTCACAATGTACCAAGAGACCCAGTACTTC
CDR3: CASSPGLTMYQETQYF

V: TRBV7-3
J: TRBJ2-2
size: NA
D: TRBD2
DNA: TGTGCCAGCAGCGTTGGACTAGCGGGAGTAGACGGGGAGCTGTTTTTT
CDR3: CASSVGLAGVDGELFF

V: TRBV7-2
J: TRBJ1-1
size: NA
D: NA
DNA: TGTGCCAGCAGCTTAGGATTCCCAATCGGGGGGCTGACTGAAGCTTTCTTT
CDR3: CASSLGFPIGGLTEAFF

V: TRBV16
J: TRBJ1-2
size: many
D: NA
DNA: TGTGCCAGCAGCCAATCGATGCCCGAAAACGGGAACTATGGCTACACCTTC
CDR3: CASSQSMPENGNYGYTF

V: TRBV7-8
J: TRBJ2-1
size: once
D: TRBD2
DNA: TGTGCCAGCAGCTTAGAACTAGCGGGAGTCAATGAGCAGTTCTTC
CDR3: CASSLELAGVNEQFF

V: TRBV19
J: TRBJ1-1
size: NA
D: NA
DNA: TGTGCCAGTAGTATACCGGGTGGTCGGCACACTGAAGCTTTCTTT
CDR3: CASSIPGGRHTEAFF

V: TRBV11-2
J: TRBJ2-7
size: NA
D: TRBD2
DNA: TGTGCCAGCAGTTTCACCGGGACTACTGGCTACGAGCAGTACTTC
CDR3: CASSFTGTTGYEQYF

V: TRBV30
J: TRBJ1-2
size: NA
D: NA
DNA: TGTGCCTGGAGCCAGGGGTCTAAAAACTATGGCTACACCTTC
CDR3: CAWSQGSKNYGYTF

V: TRBV19
J: TRBJ1-5
size: NA
D: NA
DNA: TGTGCCAGTAGACCCGCTACAGGGATACCCAATCAGCCCCAGCATTTT
CDR3: CASRPATGIPNQPQHF

V: TRBV29-1
J: TRBJ1-1
size: NA
D: NA
DNA: TGCAGCGTTGCCCGAGGGAGAAGGACTGAAGCTTTCTTT
CDR3: CSVARGRRTEAFF

V: TRBV7-2
J: TRBJ2-3
size: few
D: NA
DNA: TGTGCCAGCAGCCTCTTGCGGCCCACAGATACGCAGTATTTT
CDR3: CASSLLRPTDTQYF

V: TRBV18
J: TRBJ1-4
size: NA
D: TRBD1
DNA: TGTGCCAGCTCACTGCAACAGGGGAAGGAAAAACTGTTTTTT
CDR3: CASSLQQGKEKLFF

V: TRBV24-1
J: TRBJ2-3
size: NA
D: NA
DNA: TGTGCCACCAGTGACTTACTAGATACGCAGTATTTT
CDR3: CATSDLLDTQYF